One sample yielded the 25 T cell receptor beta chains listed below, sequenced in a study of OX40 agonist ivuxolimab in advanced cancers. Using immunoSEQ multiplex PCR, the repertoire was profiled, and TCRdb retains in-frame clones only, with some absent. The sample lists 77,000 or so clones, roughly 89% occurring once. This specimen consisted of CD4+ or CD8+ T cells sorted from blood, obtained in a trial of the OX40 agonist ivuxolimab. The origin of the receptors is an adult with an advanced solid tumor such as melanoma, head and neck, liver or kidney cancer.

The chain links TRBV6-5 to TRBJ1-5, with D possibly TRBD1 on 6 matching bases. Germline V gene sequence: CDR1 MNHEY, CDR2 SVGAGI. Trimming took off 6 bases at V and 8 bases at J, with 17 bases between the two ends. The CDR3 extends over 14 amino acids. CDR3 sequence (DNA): TGTGCCAGCAGAGGGACATTCTCAATCAAGCCCCAGCATTTT. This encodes CASRGTFSIKPQHF.

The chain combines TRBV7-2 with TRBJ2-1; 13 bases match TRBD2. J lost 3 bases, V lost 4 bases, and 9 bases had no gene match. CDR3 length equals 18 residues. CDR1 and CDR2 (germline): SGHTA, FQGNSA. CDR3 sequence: CASSSRGLAGVRYNEQFF. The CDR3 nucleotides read TGTGCCAGCAGCTCCCGAGGACTAGCGGGAGTCCGCTACAATGAGCAGTTCTTC.

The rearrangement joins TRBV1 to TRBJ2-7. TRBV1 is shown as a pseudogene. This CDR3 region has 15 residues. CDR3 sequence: CTSSQETALGIEQYF. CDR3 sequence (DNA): TGCACCAGCAGCCAAGAGACGGCACTCGGAATTGAGCAGTACTTC.

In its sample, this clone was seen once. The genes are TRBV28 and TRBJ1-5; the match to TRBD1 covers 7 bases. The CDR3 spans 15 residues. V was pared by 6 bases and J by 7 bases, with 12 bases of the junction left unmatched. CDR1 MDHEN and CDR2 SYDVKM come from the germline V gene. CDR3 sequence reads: CASSYHVRGGQPQHF. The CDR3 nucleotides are TGTGCCAGCAGCTATCACGTCAGGGGGGGACAGCCCCAGCATTTT.

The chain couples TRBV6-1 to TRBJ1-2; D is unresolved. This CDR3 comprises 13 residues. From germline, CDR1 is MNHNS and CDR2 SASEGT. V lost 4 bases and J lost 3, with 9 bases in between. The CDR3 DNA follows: TGTGCCAGCAGTGTTGTAGAAGACTATGGCTACACCTTC. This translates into CASSVVEDYGYTF.

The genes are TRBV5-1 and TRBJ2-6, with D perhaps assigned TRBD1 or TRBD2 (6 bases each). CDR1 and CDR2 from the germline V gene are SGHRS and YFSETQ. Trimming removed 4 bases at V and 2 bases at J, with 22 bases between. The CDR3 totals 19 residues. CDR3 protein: CASSPAHPGAAAGANVLTF. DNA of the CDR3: TGCGCCAGCAGCCCGGCCCATCCGGGGGCCGCAGCTGGGGCCAACGTCCTGACTTTC.

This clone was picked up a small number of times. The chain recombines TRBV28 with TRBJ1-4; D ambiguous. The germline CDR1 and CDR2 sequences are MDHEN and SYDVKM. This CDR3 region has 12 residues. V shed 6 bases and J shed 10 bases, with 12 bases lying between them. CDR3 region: CASSPPRGKLFF. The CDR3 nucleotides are TGTGCCAGCAGCCCTCCCCGGGGAAAACTGTTTTTT.

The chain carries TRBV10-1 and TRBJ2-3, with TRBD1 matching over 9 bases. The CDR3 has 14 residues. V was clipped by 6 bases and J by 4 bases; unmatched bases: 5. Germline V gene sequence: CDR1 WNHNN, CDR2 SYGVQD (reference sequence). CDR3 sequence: CASRNRGQADTQYF. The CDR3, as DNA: TGCGCCAGCAGAAACAGGGGGCAAGCAGATACGCAGTATTTT.

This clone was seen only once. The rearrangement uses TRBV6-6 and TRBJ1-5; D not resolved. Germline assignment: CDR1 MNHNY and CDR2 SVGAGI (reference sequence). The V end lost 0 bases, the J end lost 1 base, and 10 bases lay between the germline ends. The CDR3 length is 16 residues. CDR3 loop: CASSYSISRSNQPQHF. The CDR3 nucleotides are TGTGCCAGCAGTTACTCGATCAGTAGAAGCAATCAGCCCCAGCATTTT.

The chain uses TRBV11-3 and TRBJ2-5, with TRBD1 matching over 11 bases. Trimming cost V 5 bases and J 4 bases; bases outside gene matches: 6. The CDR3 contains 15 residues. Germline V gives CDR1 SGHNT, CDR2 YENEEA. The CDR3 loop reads CASSGAGTGGETQYF. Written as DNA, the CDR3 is TGTGCCAGCAGCGGAGCCGGGACAGGGGGAGAGACCCAGTACTTC. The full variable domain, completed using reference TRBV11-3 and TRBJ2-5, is EAGVVQSPRYKIIEKKQPVAFWCNPISGHNTLYWYLQNLGQGPELLIRYENEEAVDDSQLPKDRFSAERLKGVDSTLKIQPAELGDSAVYLCASSGAGTGGETQYFGPGTRLLVL.

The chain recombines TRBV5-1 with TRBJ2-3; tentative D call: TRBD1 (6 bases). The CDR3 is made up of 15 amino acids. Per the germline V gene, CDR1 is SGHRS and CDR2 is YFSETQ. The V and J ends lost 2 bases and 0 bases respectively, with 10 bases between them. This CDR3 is CASSFDRPSTDTQYF. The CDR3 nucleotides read TGCGCCAGCAGCTTCGACAGGCCTAGCACAGATACGCAGTATTTT.

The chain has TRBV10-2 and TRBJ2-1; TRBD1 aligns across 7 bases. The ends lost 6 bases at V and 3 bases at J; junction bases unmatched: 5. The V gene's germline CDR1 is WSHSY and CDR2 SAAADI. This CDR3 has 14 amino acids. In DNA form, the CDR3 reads TGCGCCAGCAGAAGACAGGGAAGCTACAATGAGCAGTTCTTC. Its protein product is CASRRQGSYNEQFF.

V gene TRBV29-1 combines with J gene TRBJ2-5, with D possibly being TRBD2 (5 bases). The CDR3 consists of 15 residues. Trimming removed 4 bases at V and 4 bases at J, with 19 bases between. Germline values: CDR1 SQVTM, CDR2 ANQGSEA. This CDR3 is CSVGGSGSGGETQYF. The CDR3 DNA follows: TGCAGCGTTGGGGGATCTGGGAGCGGTGGAGAGACCCAGTACTTC.

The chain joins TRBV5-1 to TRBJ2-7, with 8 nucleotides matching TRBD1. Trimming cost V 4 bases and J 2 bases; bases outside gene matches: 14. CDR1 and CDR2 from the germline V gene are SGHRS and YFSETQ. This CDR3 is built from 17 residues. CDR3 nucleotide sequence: TGCGCCAGCAGCCGCATCATAGACAGGGGATTGCCCTACGAGCAGTACTTC. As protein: CASSRIIDRGLPYEQYF.

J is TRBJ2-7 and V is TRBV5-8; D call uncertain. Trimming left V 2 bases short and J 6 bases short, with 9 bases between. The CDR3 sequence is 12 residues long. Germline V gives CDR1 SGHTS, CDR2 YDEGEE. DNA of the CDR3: TGTGCCAGCAGCTTATCTTTTCTCGAGCAGTACTTC. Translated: CASSLSFLEQYF.

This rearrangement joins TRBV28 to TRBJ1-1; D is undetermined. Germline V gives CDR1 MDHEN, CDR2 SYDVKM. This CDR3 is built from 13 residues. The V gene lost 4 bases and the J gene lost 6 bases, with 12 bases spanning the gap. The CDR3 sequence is CASSSSSYAEAFF. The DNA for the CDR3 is TGTGCCAGCAGTTCAAGCAGTTACGCTGAAGCTTTCTTT.

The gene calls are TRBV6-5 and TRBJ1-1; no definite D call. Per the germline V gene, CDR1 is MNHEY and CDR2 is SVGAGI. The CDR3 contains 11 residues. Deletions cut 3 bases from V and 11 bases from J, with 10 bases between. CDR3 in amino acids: CASSYRGMAFF. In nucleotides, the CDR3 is TGTGCCAGCAGTTATAGAGGGATGGCTTTCTTT.

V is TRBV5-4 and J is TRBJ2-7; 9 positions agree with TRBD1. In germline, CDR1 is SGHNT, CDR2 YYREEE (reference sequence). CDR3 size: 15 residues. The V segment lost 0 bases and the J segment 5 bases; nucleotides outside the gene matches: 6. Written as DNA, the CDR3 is TGTGCCAGCAGCTTGGCTGGGACAGGGTCCCACGAGCAGTACTTC. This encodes CASSLAGTGSHEQYF. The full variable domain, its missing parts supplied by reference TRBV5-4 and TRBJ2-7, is ETGVTQSPTHLIKTRGQQVTLRCSSQSGHNTVSWYQQALGQGPQFIFQYYREEENGRGNFPPRFSGLQFPNYSSELNVNALELDDSALYLCASSLAGTGSHEQYFGPGTRLTVT.

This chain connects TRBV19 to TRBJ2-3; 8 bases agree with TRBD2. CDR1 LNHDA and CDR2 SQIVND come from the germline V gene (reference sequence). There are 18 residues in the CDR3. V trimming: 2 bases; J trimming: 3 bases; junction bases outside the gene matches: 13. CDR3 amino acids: CASSITGGWGLGTDTQYF. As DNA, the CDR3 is TGTGCCAGTAGTATAACGGGGGGCTGGGGACTAGGAACAGATACGCAGTATTTT.

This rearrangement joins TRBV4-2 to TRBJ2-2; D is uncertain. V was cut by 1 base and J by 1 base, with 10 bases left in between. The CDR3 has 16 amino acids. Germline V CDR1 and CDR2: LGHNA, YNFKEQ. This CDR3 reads CASSQVLSGNTGELFF. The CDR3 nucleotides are TGTGCCAGCAGCCAAGTTCTATCCGGGAACACCGGGGAGCTGTTTTTT.

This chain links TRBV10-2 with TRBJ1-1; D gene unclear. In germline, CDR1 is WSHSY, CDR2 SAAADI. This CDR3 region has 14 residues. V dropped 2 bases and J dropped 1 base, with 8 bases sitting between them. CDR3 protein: CASSEPSGNTEAFF. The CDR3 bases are TGCGCCAGCAGTGAGCCCTCAGGGAACACTGAAGCTTTCTTT.

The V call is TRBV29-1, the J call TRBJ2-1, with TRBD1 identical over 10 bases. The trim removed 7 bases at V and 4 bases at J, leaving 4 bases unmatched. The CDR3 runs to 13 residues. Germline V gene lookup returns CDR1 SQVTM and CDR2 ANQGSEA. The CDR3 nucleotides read TGCAGCGCTAGGGGACAGGGGTACAATGAGCAGTTCTTC. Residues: CSARGQGYNEQFF.

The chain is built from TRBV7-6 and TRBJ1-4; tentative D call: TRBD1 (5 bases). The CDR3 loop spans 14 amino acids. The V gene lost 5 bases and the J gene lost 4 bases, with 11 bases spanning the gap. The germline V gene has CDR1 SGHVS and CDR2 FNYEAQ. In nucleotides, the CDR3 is TGTGCCAGCAGCCGGACAAATTATAATGAAAAACTGTTTTTT. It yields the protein CASSRTNYNEKLFF.

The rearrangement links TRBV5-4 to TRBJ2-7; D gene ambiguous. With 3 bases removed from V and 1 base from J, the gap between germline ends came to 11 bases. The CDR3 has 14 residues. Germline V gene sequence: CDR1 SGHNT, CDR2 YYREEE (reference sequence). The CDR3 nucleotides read TGTGCCAGCAGCTCACCCGGTGAGTCCTACGAGCAGTACTTC. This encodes CASSSPGESYEQYF.

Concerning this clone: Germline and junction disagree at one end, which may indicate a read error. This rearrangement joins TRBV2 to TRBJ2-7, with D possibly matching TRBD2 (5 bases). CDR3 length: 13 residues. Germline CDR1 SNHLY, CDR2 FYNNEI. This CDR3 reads CASSVGGSDEQYF. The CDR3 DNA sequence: TGTGCCAGCAGTGTAGGAGGCTCCGACGAGCAGTACTTC.